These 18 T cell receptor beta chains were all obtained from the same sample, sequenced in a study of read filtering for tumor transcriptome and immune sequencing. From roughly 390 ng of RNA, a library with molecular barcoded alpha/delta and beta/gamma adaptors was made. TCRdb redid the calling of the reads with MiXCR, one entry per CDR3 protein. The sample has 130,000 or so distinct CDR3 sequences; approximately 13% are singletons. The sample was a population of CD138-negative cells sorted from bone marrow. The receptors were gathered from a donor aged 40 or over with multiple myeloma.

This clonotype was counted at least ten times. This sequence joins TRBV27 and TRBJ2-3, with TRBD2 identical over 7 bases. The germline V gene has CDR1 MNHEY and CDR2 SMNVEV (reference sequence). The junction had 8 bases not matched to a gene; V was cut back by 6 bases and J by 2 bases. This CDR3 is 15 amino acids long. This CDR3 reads CASRRGGRPTDTQYF. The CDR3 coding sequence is TGTGCCAGCAGACGAGGCGGGAGACCCACAGATACGCAGTATTTT.

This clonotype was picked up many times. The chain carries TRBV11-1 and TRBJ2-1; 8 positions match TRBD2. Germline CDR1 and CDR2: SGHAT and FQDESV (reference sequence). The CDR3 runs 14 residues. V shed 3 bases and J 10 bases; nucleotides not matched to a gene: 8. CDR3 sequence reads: CASSLQAGAREQFF. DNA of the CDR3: TGTGCCAGCAGCTTGCAAGCGGGAGCTCGGGAGCAGTTCTTC.

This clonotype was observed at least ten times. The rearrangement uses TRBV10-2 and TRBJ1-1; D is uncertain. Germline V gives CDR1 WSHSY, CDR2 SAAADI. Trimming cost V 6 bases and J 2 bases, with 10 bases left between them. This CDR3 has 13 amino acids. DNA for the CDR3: TGCGCCAGCAGGTCTGGGGTTAACACTGAAGCTTTCTTT. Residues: CASRSGVNTEAFF.

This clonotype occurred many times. In DNA form, the CDR3 reads TGTGCCACCAGTGATTTCGAGCGGGCGAACACCGGGGAGCTGTTTTTT. Its translation is CATSDFERANTGELFF. The chain carries TRBV24-1 and TRBJ2-2; possibly TRBD2 for D (6 bases). V shed 1 base and J shed 0 bases, with 8 bases lying between them. Germline V gives CDR1 KGHDR, CDR2 SFDVKD. The CDR3 is made up of 16 amino acids.

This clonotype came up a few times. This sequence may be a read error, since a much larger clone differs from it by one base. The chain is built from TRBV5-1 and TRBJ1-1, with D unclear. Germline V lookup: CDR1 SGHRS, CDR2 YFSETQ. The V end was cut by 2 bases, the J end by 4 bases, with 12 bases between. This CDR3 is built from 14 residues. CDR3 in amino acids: CASSFAGEITEAFF. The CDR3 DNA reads TGCGCCAGCAGCTTCGCAGGAGAGATCACTGAAGCTTTCTTT.

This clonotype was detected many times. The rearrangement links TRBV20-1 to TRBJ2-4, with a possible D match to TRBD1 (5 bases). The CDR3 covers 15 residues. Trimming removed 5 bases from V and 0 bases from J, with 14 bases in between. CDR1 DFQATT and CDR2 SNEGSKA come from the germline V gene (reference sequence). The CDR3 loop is CSAYQTVIAKNIQYF. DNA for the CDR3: TGCAGTGCTTACCAGACAGTAATAGCCAAAAACATTCAGTACTTC.

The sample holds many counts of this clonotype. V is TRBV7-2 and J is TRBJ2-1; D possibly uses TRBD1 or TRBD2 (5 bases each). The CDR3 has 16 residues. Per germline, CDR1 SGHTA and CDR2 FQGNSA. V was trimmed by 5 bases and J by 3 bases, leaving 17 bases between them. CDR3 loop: CASSAPDTGNYNEQFF. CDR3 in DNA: TGTGCCAGCAGCGCGCCGGACACCGGGAACTACAATGAGCAGTTCTTC. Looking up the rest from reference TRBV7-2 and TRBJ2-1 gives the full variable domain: GAGVSQSPSNKVTEKGKDVELRCDPISGHTALYWYRQSLGQGLEFLIYFQGNSAPDKSGLPSDRFSAERTGGSVSTLTIQRTQQEDSAVYLCASSAPDTGNYNEQFFGPGTRLTVL.

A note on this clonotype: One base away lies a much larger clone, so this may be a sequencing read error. CDR3 nucleotides: TGTGCCAGCAGTGAGGACAGCCCCTATGACTACACCTTC. This encodes CASSEDSPYDYTF. The chain uses TRBV12-3 or TRBV12-4 and TRBJ1-2; possibly TRBD1 for D (6 bases). The CDR3 is 13 residues long.

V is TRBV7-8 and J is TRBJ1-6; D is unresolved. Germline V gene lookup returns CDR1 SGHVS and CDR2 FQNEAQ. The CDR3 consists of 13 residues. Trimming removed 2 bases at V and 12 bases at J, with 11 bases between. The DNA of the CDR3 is TGTGCCAGCAGCTTACATGTGGAGGGACCCCTCCACTTT. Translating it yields CASSLHVEGPLHF.

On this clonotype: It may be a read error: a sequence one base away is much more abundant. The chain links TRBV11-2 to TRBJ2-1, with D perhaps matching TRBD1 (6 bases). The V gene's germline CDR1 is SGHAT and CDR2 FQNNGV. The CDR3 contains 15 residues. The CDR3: CASSSQGRDYKEQFF. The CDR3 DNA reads TGTGCCAGCAGCTCCCAGGGGAGAGACTACAAGGAGCAGTTCTTC.

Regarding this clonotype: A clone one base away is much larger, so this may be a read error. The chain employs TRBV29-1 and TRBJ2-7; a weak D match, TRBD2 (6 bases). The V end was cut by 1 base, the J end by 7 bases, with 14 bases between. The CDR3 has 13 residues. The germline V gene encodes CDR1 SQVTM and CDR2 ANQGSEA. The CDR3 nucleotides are TGCAGCGTTGAAGGCCGGGACTCGAAGGAGCAGTACTTC. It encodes CSVEGRDSKEQYF.

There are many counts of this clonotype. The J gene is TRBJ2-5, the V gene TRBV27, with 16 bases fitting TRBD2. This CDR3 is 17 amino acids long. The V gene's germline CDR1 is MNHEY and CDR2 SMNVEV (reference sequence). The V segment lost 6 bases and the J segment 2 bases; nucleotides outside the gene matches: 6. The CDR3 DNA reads TGTGCCAGCAGGGGACTAGCGGGAGGGCCGGGACAAGAGACCCAGTACTTC. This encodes CASRGLAGGPGQETQYF.

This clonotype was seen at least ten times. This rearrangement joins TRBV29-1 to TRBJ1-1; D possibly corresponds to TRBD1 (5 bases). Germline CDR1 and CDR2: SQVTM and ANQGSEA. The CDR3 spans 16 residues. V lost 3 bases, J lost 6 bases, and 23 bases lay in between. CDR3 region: CSVERQGNIPSAEAFF. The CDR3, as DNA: TGCAGCGTTGAGAGGCAGGGAAATATACCCTCGGCTGAAGCTTTCTTT.

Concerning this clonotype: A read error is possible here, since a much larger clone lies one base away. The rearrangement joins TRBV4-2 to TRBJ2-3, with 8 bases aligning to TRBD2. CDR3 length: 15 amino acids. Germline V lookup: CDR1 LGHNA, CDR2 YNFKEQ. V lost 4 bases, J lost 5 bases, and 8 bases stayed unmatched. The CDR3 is CASSLGSGRGDTQYF. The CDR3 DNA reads TGTGCCAGCAGCCTCGGGAGCGGGAGAGGAGATACGCAGTATTTT.

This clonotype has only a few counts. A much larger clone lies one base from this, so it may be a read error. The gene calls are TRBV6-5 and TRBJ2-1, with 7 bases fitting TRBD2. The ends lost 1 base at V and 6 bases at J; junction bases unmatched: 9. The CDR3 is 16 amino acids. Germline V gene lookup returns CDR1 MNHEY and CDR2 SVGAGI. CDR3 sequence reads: CASSYYHGTTFNEQFF. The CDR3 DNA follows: TGTGCCAGCAGTTACTACCACGGGACTACGTTCAATGAGCAGTTCTTC.

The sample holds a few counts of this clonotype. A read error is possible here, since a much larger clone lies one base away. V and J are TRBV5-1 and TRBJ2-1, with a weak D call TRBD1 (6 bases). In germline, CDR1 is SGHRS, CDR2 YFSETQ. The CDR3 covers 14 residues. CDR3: CASSFLSRDKEQFF. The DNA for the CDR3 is TGCGCCAGCAGCTTCCTCAGCAGGGACAAGGAGCAGTTCTTC.

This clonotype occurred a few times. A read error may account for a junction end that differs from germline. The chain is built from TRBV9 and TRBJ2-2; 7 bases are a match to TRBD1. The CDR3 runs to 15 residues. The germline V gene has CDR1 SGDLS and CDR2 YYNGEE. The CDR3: CASSVEGAGTGELSF. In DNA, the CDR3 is TGTGCCAGCAGCGTAGAGGGGGCGGGCACCGGGGAGCTGTCTTTT.

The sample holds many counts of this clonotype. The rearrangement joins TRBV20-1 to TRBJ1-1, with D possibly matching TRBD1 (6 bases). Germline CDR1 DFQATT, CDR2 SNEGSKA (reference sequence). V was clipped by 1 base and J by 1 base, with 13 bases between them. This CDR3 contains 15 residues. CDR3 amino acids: CSARAQGKRNTEAFF. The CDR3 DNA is TGCAGTGCTAGAGCTCAGGGGAAAAGGAACACTGAAGCTTTCTTT.